The entry that follows covers one T cell receptor beta chain sequence. Its antigen is currently unknown. The record originates from a study of siplizumab effects on memory and regulatory T cells. Study conclusions and caveats: Alloreactive CD4+ clones that could be mapped were on average about 74% Treg-derived with siplizumab, against roughly 27% in controls.

Using immunoSEQ multiplex PCR, the repertoire was profiled, and TCRdb retains in-frame clones only, with some absent. Of about 91,000 clones listed, 93% are singletons. The CDR3 is 13 residues long. V was trimmed by 3 bases and J by 1 base, leaving 7 bases between them. Per germline, CDR1 SEHNR and CDR2 FQNEAQ (reference sequence). The chain combines TRBV7-9 with TRBJ2-7; D remains unclear. This sequence originates from a human donor in good health. The sample consisted of CD8+ T cells sorted from blood. The CDR3 reads CASSFPSSYEQYF. DNA for the CDR3: TGTGCCAGCAGCTTCCCGAGTTCCTACGAGCAGTACTTC. Supplemented by reference TRBV7-9 and TRBJ2-7, the full variable domain reads DTGVSQNPRHKITKRGQNVTFRCDPISEHNRLYWYRQTLGQGPEFLTYFQNEAQLEKSRLLSDRFSAERPKGSFSTLEIQRTEQGDSAMYLCASSFPSSYEQYFGPGTRLTVT.